Below, 18 T cell receptor beta chains from the same sample are listed, as sequenced in a study of CD8 T cells in ankylosing spondylitis. TCRdb independently ran MiXCR on the 5' RACE reads; one entry per CDR3 protein. The sample records approximately 25,000 distinct CDR3 sequences, 2% to 3% being singletons. Sequencing used blood, either unsorted or a sorted T cell fraction (not recorded which). The receptors here all came from a female donor with ankylosing spondylitis or in good health (not recorded which).

This clonotype is judged medium-sized (0.01 to 0.1%). V usage is TRBV9 and J usage is TRBJ2-1; no definite D call. Per germline, CDR1 SGDLS and CDR2 YYNGEE. V dropped 0 bases and J dropped 2 bases, with 9 bases sitting between them. The CDR3 is 15 amino acids. The CDR3 DNA is TGTGCCAGCAGCGTAGATGTGGGCGCCTACAATGAGCAGTTCTTC. This codes for CASSVDVGAYNEQFF.

This clonotype is medium-sized by share. The J gene is TRBJ2-2, the V gene TRBV14, with 10 nucleotides matching TRBD2. Germline V gene lookup returns CDR1 SGHDN and CDR2 FVKESK. The CDR3 is 16 amino acids. V dropped 4 bases and J dropped 4; count of bases not matched to a gene: 6. DNA of the CDR3: TGTGCCAGCAGCCTAGGACTAGCGGATTTCACCGGGGAGCTGTTTTTT. Translating it yields CASSLGLADFTGELFF.

This clonotype was found many times. The CDR3 sequence: CASSQDTGNTIYF. CDR3 DNA sequence: TGTGCCAGCAGTCAAGACACGGGAAACACCATATATTTT. This chain links TRBV9 with TRBJ1-3, with D hard to call. CDR3 length: 13 residues. Germline-derived CDR1 and CDR2 are SGDLS and YYNGEE. Trimming took off 5 bases at V and 4 bases at J, with 10 bases between the two ends.

In this sample, this clonotype is medium-sized. The V gene is TRBV9, the J gene TRBJ2-7; a possible D gene is TRBD2 (6 bases). Trimming removed 0 bases from V and 1 base from J, with 20 bases in between. The CDR3 contains 18 residues. In germline, CDR1 is SGDLS, CDR2 YYNGEE. CDR3 sequence (DNA): TGTGCCAGCAGCGTAGATGCTAGCGCCCGGAGGGGATCCTACGAGCAGTACTTC. This sequence encodes CASSVDASARRGSYEQYF. Drawing the rest from reference TRBV9 and TRBJ2-7, the complete variable domain is DSGVTQTPKHLITATGQRVTLRCSPRSGDLSVYWYQQSLDQGLQFLIQYYNGEERAKGNILERFSAQQFPDLHSELNLSSLELGDSALYFCASSVDASARRGSYEQYFGPGTRLTVT.

This clonotype has a count of ten or more. The genes are TRBV9 and TRBJ2-4, with D perhaps being TRBD1 or TRBD2 (6 bases each). CDR3 length equals 19 residues. Germline assignment: CDR1 SGDLS and CDR2 YYNGEE. The V and J ends lost 0 bases and 2 bases respectively, with 21 bases between them. In nucleotides, the CDR3 is TGTGCCAGCAGCGTAGGGGCCCAGGGACAAGGACTACCCAAAAACATTCAGTACTTC. This sequence encodes CASSVGAQGQGLPKNIQYF.

This clonotype was detected many times. The CDR3 nucleotides are TGTGCCACCAGCATTACCCTTTTTTCCGGTCTCAATGAGCAGTTCTTC. Amino acid sequence: CATSITLFSGLNEQFF. The chain combines TRBV15 with TRBJ2-1; unclear D gene. V lost 4 bases and J 6 bases, leaving 19 bases between the germline ends. The CDR3 contains 16 residues. Germline V lookup: CDR1 LNHNV, CDR2 YYDKDF (reference sequence).

This clonotype occurred many times. The chain couples TRBV9 to TRBJ2-7; 8 bases fit TRBD1. J was trimmed by 0 bases and V by 5 bases; bases with no gene match: 7. The length of the CDR3 is 15 residues. Germline V gene data show CDR1 as SGDLS and CDR2 as YYNGEE. CDR3 bases: TGTGCCAGCAGTGAACAGGGGGTAGGCTCCTACGAGCAGTACTTC. Its translation: CASSEQGVGSYEQYF.

This clonotype occurred many times. The chain carries TRBV9 and TRBJ1-5; tentatively, D is TRBD1 (5 bases). Germline V gene lookup returns CDR1 SGDLS and CDR2 YYNGEE. The V end was cut by 3 bases, the J end by 6 bases, with 16 bases between. The CDR3 spans 15 residues. The chain's CDR3 is CASSAGGAPSQPQHF. In DNA form, the CDR3 reads TGTGCCAGCAGCGCCGGAGGGGCTCCCAGTCAGCCCCAGCATTTT.

This clonotype showed up just a few times. The chain employs TRBV9 and TRBJ1-3; TRBD1 aligns across 7 bases. With V trimmed by 0 bases and J by 3 bases, 9 bases remained unmatched. This CDR3 contains 17 residues. Looked up from germline, CDR1 is SGDLS and CDR2 is YYNGEE. In nucleotides, the CDR3 is TGTGCCAGCAGCGTAGCCATCTCCGGGACAGTTGGAAACACCATATATTTT. Translated, it gives CASSVAISGTVGNTIYF.

This clonotype occurred many times. The chain has TRBV9 and TRBJ1-1, with a weak D call TRBD1 (5 bases). Per germline, CDR1 SGDLS and CDR2 YYNGEE. This CDR3 region has 14 residues. Trimming pared 7 bases from V and 4 bases from J, leaving 17 bases between. In DNA, the CDR3 is TGTGCCAGCGCTCGAGGGGTTGTGAGCACTGAAGCTTTCTTT. Translated: CASARGVVSTEAFF. Full variable domain (outside the CDR3, taken from reference TRBV9 and TRBJ1-1): DSGVTQTPKHLITATGQRVTLRCSPRSGDLSVYWYQQSLDQGLQFLIQYYNGEERAKGNILERFSAQQFPDLHSELNLSSLELGDSALYFCASARGVVSTEAFFGQGTRLTVV.

This clonotype occurred many times. The J gene is TRBJ2-1, the V gene TRBV9; 8 bases fit TRBD1. This CDR3 spans 13 amino acids. Germline CDR1 SGDLS, CDR2 YYNGEE. With 4 bases clipped from V and 8 bases from J, the junction kept 5 bases outside the gene matches. The CDR3 DNA sequence: TGTGCCAGCAGCCGCTACAGGGGGGATGAGCAGTTCTTC. Its protein is CASSRYRGDEQFF.

This clonotype was counted ten times or more. V is TRBV9 and J is TRBJ1-3; 9 bases are shared with TRBD1. CDR3 length: 17 residues. The junction had 6 bases not matched to a gene; V was cut back by 2 bases and J by 0 bases. Germline V gene sequence: CDR1 SGDLS, CDR2 YYNGEE. The CDR3 DNA sequence: TGTGCCAGCAGCGTTGGGACAGGGCCACGCTCTGGAAACACCATATATTTT. Its protein product is CASSVGTGPRSGNTIYF.

The table lists this clonotype with many counts. This sequence joins TRBV9 and TRBJ2-1, with 14 positions matching TRBD2. This CDR3 contains 21 residues. Per germline, CDR1 SGDLS and CDR2 YYNGEE. V was clipped by 1 base and J by 8 bases; unmatched bases: 20. The CDR3 DNA follows: TGTGCCAGCAGCGTAACGGGAAAGACTAGCGGGAGGGCCAGAAAAAGCGATGAGCAGTTCTTC. This codes for CASSVTGKTSGRARKSDEQFF. Full variable domain (remainder filled in from reference TRBV9 and TRBJ2-1): DSGVTQTPKHLITATGQRVTLRCSPRSGDLSVYWYQQSLDQGLQFLIQYYNGEERAKGNILERFSAQQFPDLHSELNLSSLELGDSALYFCASSVTGKTSGRARKSDEQFFGPGTRLTVL.

This clonotype has a count of ten or more. The chain carries TRBV9 and TRBJ2-1; D ambiguous. V lost 1 base, J lost 8 bases, and 10 bases lay in between. Germline lookup yields CDR1 SGDLS and CDR2 YYNGEE. The CDR3 length is 13 residues. The CDR3 nucleotides read TGTGCCAGCAGCGTAACCCTCGGCTATGAGCAGTTCTTC. It specifies CASSVTLGYEQFF.

This clonotype has a count of ten or more. This rearrangement joins TRBV9 to TRBJ2-5, with D tentatively TRBD1 or TRBD2 (5 bases each). The germline V gene encodes CDR1 SGDLS and CDR2 YYNGEE. CDR3 size: 14 residues. V was shortened by 0 bases and J by 1 base, with 7 bases between the two germline ends. The CDR3: CASSVAGTQETQYF. CDR3 sequence (DNA): TGTGCCAGCAGCGTAGCGGGGACCCAAGAGACCCAGTACTTC.

This clonotype is medium-sized in the sample. The gene calls are TRBV9 and TRBJ2-1; unclear D gene. Trimming pared 0 bases from V and 5 bases from J, leaving 12 bases between. CDR1 is SGDLS and CDR2 is YYNGEE in the germline V gene. This CDR3 is built from 15 residues. The CDR3 sequence is CASSVGFGINNEQFF. The CDR3 coding sequence is TGTGCCAGCAGCGTAGGTTTCGGTATTAACAATGAGCAGTTCTTC.

This clonotype was detected ten times or more. The chain is built from TRBV9 and TRBJ2-1; 10 bases agree with TRBD1. With 3 bases clipped from V and 4 bases from J, the junction kept 4 bases outside the gene matches. Germline values: CDR1 SGDLS, CDR2 YYNGEE. The CDR3 length is 15 residues. DNA for the CDR3: TGTGCCAGCAGCGCCTCGGGACAGGGGTACAATGAGCAGTTCTTC. Protein: CASSASGQGYNEQFF.

There are many counts of this clonotype. The chain carries TRBV9 and TRBJ2-1; 16 bases are shared with TRBD2. Trimming cost V 4 bases and J 9 bases; bases outside gene matches: 7. Germline assignment: CDR1 SGDLS and CDR2 YYNGEE. The CDR3 consists of 16 residues. Here the CDR3 reads CASSLGLAGGQGEQFF. In DNA, the CDR3 is TGTGCCAGCAGCCTGGGACTAGCGGGGGGGCAAGGTGAGCAGTTCTTC.